A single T cell receptor (beta chain) is shown here with its context. Only a few counts were recorded for this clonotype. Its antigen remains undetermined. Per-nucleotide qualities are absent, and no much larger clonotype sits a single base away. Library preparation employed PCR. TCR sequencing of DNA from cultured CD4+ T cells used the Oncomine TCR Beta short-read assay at the Johns Hopkins FTIC core. The QIAamp micro DNA kit was used to extract genomic DNA from the cultured CD4+ T cells. Oncomine TCR Beta libraries from cultured CD4+ T cells were pooled using unique dual indexes and sequenced on an Illumina iSeq 100. As for the original processing: Non-productive sequences were removed, and CDR3s that did not start with C, did not end with F or W, or were shorter than 7 amino acids were discarded. The MANAFEST web application identified antigen-specific clonotypes by comparing peptide-stimulated wells against reference wells and other culture wells. An FDR below 0.05, an odds ratio above 5, and a productive frequency above 0.1% in at least two of three replicate wells were required for clones to be considered positive. Clonotypes that were significantly expanded in both SARS-CoV-2 spike wells and at least one common cold coronavirus spike condition were defined as cross-reactive. Levenshtein distances (stringdist) and unrooted phylogenetic trees (ape) in R version 3.6.1 were used to assess CDR3 homology. TCRdb cleaned the public reads at Q25 with fastp, built clones with MiXCR and kept in-frame beta chains. For every CDR3 protein sequence, its rows merge into one entry that carries the most common genes and DNA. The V and J calls and clone size come from TCRdb's table, not from the authors' own analysis. The sample table holds a few thousand distinct CDR3 sequences, of which 35% to 50% were seen once. Of the sample, 55% to 70% is held by the ten largest clones.

The sample is drawn from a study of vaccination and CD4 T cells after COVID-19 (dated by TCRdb to between 2021 and 2022). Regarding the complete study: In the convalescent cohort there were six males and four females, among whom were two Hispanic individuals, seven Caucasians, two Asians and one multiracial person. Post-COVID blood samples from convalescent patients were collected a median of 101 days after diagnosis, with a range of roughly 30 to 161 days. Control cultures used a CEFX viral epitope pool as positive control, an HIV-1 Nef peptide pool as negative control, or no peptide. At the TCR clonotype level, an earlier paper using these donors assessed memory CD4+ T cell crossreactivity between SARS-CoV-2 and common cold coronavirus spike proteins. Each participant got two doses of either the Pfizer-BioNTech BNT162b2 vaccine (n=8) or the Moderna mRNA-1273 vaccine (n=2). The cultures were stimulated with overlapping spike peptide pools from SARS-CoV-2 and from the common cold coronaviruses HCoV-NL63, HCoV-OC43 and HCoV-229E. In nine to eleven COVID-19 convalescent patients and 4 infection-naive healthy vaccine recipients, researchers compared the spike-specific CD4+ TCR repertoire from before mRNA vaccination with the repertoire from after. The time from the second vaccine dose to post-vaccine blood sampling had a median of roughly 70 days and ranged from about 14 to 250 days. Overall results and qualifications from the work: Only a relatively small number of convalescent patients were included in the study, and early timepoints following natural infection were not analyzed. Nearly all vaccine-specific clones in convalescent patients (304 of 307) were mono-reactive for SARS-CoV-2 spike rather than cross-reactive with common cold coronaviruses. Among the post-vaccine SARS-CoV-2-reactive clones in convalescent patients, a median roughly 85% showed up only after vaccination, which suggests vaccine-specific priming. Although the median number of SARS-CoV-2-reactive clonotypes went up from fewer than 25 after infection to roughly 40 after vaccination, the increase was not significant.

Reading the label with the study, this specimen's treatment or condition is: approximately nine-day PBMC culture with coronavirus spike peptide pools or control peptides (ViraFEST assay). CD4+ T cells from unexposed donors were collected before the COVID-19 pandemic (2011-2018). The ViraFEST assay was used in the study, in which antigen-specific T cells were expanded with peptide pools and expanded clonotypes were subsequently identified by TCR sequencing. Each well held roughly 2.2 million PBMCs cultured in IMDM containing roughly 5% human AB serum and approximately 9.1 IU/ml IL-2, with about 9.1 ug/ml peptide pools added. On days 3 and 7, half of the culture medium was replaced with fresh IL-2-containing medium. After 10 days of culture, CD4+ T cells were isolated by negative selection using the EasySep CD4+ T cell isolation kit. As far as cell numbers permitted, CD4+ T cells from unexposed donors were tested for reactivity against SARS-CoV-2 S and N as well as four spike pools from common cold coronaviruses. Ficoll-Paque Plus gradient centrifugation was used to isolate PBMCs from whole blood, and the isolated PBMCs were then either used fresh or cryopreserved at -140C. In general, triplicate wells were set up for every culture condition. Leukapheresis product for the unexposed donors was bought commercially.

The CDR3 starts with the cysteine, ends with the phenylalanine, and has 14 residues. Only the CDR3 region is kept as DNA, spanning 42 bases read in frame from base 1. After removal of 1 base from V and 7 bases from J, the junction retains 1 base not matched to a gene. The germline V gene (reference sequence) specifies SSHAT as CDR1 and FNYEAQ as CDR2. Input material: CD4+ T cells from blood, cultured in vitro. The clonotype originates from a human donor in good health. This chain joins TRBV7-7 to TRBJ2-2; TRBD2 aligns with 9 central bases. The sequence in DNA is TGTGCCAGCAGCTTAGAGCGGGGGGTCGGGGAGCTGTTTTTT. It codes for CASSLERGVGELFF.